Listed here are 32 T cell receptor beta chains from one sample, sequenced in a study of blood T cell repertoires in COVID-19. Method: immunoSEQ multiplex PCR; TCRdb's copy keeps in-frame clones and lacks some. The sample shows 250,000 to 300,000 clones, around 90% of them seen only once. The sample consisted of PBMCs or T cells enriched from blood (not recorded which). All receptors derive from a woman aged 55-69 years in a cohort exposed to, infected with or recovered from COVID-19 (not recorded which).

The V and J genes are TRBV15 and TRBJ1-4; the D gene is possibly TRBD1 (6 bases). This CDR3 contains 16 residues. V lost 1 base and J lost 7, with 16 bases in between. From germline, CDR1 is LNHNV and CDR2 YYDKDF (reference sequence). The chain's CDR3 is CATSRVRGRGSEKLFF. The CDR3 bases are TGTGCCACCAGCAGAGTGAGGGGAAGGGGGAGTGAAAAACTGTTTTTT.

This chain uses TRBV10-3 with TRBJ1-5; 7 nucleotides match TRBD1. Germline loops: CDR1 ENHRY, CDR2 SYGVKD. Trimming cost V 9 bases and J 5 bases; bases outside gene matches: 7. The CDR3 is 13 amino acids. In nucleotides, the CDR3 is TGTGCCATAAGGGGGCAGGGGGATCAGCCCCAGCATTTT. Encoded protein: CAIRGQGDQPQHF.

The rearrangement links TRBV7-3 to TRBJ2-3; D is possibly TRBD2 (6 bases). The germline CDR1 and CDR2 sequences are SGHTA and FQGTGA. This CDR3 region has 14 residues. V lost 7 bases, J lost 8 bases, and 19 bases lay in between. The CDR3 coding sequence is TGTGCCAGCACCTCCGGGACTCGGGCTTCTACGCAGTATTTT. It yields the protein CASTSGTRASTQYF.

The chain has TRBV10-2 and TRBJ2-7; TRBD2 matches 7 bases. This CDR3 has 15 residues. Germline trimming cut 0 bases from V and 2 bases from J; bases unmatched to any gene: 4. Germline CDR1 is WSHSY and CDR2 is SAAADI. The chain's CDR3 is CASSESWEGAYEQYF. CDR3 DNA: TGCGCCAGCAGTGAGTCGTGGGAGGGCGCCTACGAGCAGTACTTC.

The rearrangement joins TRBV12-3 or TRBV12-4 to TRBJ2-1; possibly TRBD1 for D (6 bases). The V end was cut by 5 bases, the J end by 9 bases, with 14 bases between. This CDR3 has 13 amino acids. The CDR3 here is CASSRQLGGEQFF. In DNA form, the CDR3 reads TGTGCCAGCAGTCGACAGCTAGGGGGTGAGCAGTTCTTC.

Concerning this clone: Sequence at one end of the junction differs from germline and may be a read error. The rearrangement links TRBV18 to TRBJ2-3; 8 bases are a match to TRBD2. Germline lookup yields CDR1 KGHSH and CDR2 LQKENI. The CDR3 sequence is 16 residues long. The CDR3 loop is CASSPQRERGTDTQYF. CDR3 DNA: TGTGCCAGCTCCCCACAGCGGGAGAGGGGCACAGATACGCAGTATTTT.

The rearrangement joins TRBV5-6 to TRBJ1-5; 9 bases fit TRBD1. Germline assignment: CDR1 SGHDT and CDR2 YYEEEE. The junction had 6 bases not matched to a gene; V was cut back by 5 bases and J by 3 bases. The CDR3 covers 15 residues. The CDR3 loop reads CASSFGTGNNQPQHF. For the CDR3, the DNA is TGTGCCAGCAGTTTCGGGACAGGGAACAATCAGCCCCAGCATTTT.

This sequence joins TRBV5-1 and TRBJ1-5, with D possibly being TRBD1 (5 bases). The CDR3 consists of 14 residues. Germline V gene data show CDR1 as SGHRS and CDR2 as YFSETQ. V was shortened by 4 bases and J by 9 bases, with 17 bases between the two germline ends. The CDR3: CASSPIGGASPQHF. The CDR3 DNA sequence: TGCGCCAGCAGCCCGATCGGAGGGGCGTCGCCCCAGCATTTT.

This clone was recorded once. The rearrangement links TRBV28 to TRBJ2-7; 8 bases match TRBD1. V was pared by 5 bases and J by 3 bases, with 9 bases of the junction left unmatched. Germline CDR1 MDHEN, CDR2 SYDVKM. The CDR3 has 15 residues. The CDR3: CASSGPGTGIYEQYF. The DNA of the CDR3 is TGTGCCAGCAGTGGCCCCGGGACAGGTATCTACGAGCAGTACTTC.

The chain employs TRBV28 and TRBJ1-1, with D possibly being TRBD1 (5 bases). V dropped 6 bases and J dropped 6 bases, with 20 bases sitting between them. CDR1 MDHEN and CDR2 SYDVKM come from the germline V gene. The CDR3 sequence is 15 residues long. The CDR3 nucleotides read TGTGCCAGCAGGGTGCTAGGGCGGGGGACCTCTGAAGCTTTCTTT. Its protein product is CASRVLGRGTSEAFF.

This chain joins TRBV5-1 and TRBJ2-6, with TRBD1 as a possible D gene (6 bases). Germline-derived CDR1 and CDR2 are SGHRS and YFSETQ. V was trimmed by 0 bases and J by 0 bases, leaving 16 bases between them. This CDR3 spans 19 amino acids. Here the CDR3 reads CASSLEVTGPISGANVLTF. DNA of the CDR3: TGCGCCAGCAGCTTGGAAGTCACAGGGCCTATCTCTGGGGCCAACGTCCTGACTTTC. Supplemented by reference TRBV5-1 and TRBJ2-6, the full variable domain reads KAGVTQTPRYLIKTRGQQVTLSCSPISGHRSVSWYQQTPGQGLQFLFEYFSETQRNKGNFPGRFSGRQFSNSRSEMNVSTLELGDSALYLCASSLEVTGPISGANVLTFGAGSRLTVL.

The chain carries TRBV6-5 and TRBJ1-6; D possibly corresponds to TRBD1 (6 bases). The CDR3 has 14 residues. Trimming shortened V by 9 bases and J by 7 bases, and 16 bases separated the two germline ends. The germline V gene has CDR1 MNHEY and CDR2 SVGAGI. CDR3 amino acids: CASSPGTPNSPLHF. The CDR3 region has the DNA TGTGCCAGTTCACCGGGGACACCCAATTCACCCCTCCACTTT.

The rearrangement links TRBV19 to TRBJ1-2; D is unresolved. Germline V gene data show CDR1 as LNHDA and CDR2 as SQIVND (reference sequence). V gave up 6 bases and J gave up 4 bases, with 18 bases separating them. This CDR3 has 15 residues. The CDR3 DNA follows: TGTGCCAGTAGCGTCGGGTTCCGAACGCCCTATGGCTACACCTTC. Amino acids: CASSVGFRTPYGYTF.

As DNA, the CDR3 is TGTGCCACCAGCCTTGGAGGGACCGGGACCGGGGAGCTGTTTTTT. It codes for CATSLGGTGTGELFF. The chain recombines TRBV15 with TRBJ2-2; D is possibly TRBD2 (6 bases). The CDR3 covers 15 residues. CDR1 is LNHNV, CDR2 YYDKDF, per germline (reference sequence). V was pared by 5 bases and J by 5 bases, with 15 bases between.

Regarding this clone: Other DNA sequences in this sample translate to the same CDR3. J is TRBJ1-5 and V is TRBV7-9; 10 bases fit TRBD1. This CDR3 is built from 14 residues. J gave up 4 bases and V 5 bases, and 2 bases lay outside the gene matches. Germline V gene lookup returns CDR1 SEHNR and CDR2 FQNEAQ (reference sequence). This chain's CDR3 is CASSRDRGNQPQHF. CDR3 coding DNA: TGTGCCAGCAGCCGGGACAGGGGAAATCAGCCCCAGCATTTT.

V and J are TRBV27 and TRBJ1-4, with D possibly TRBD1 on 6 matching bases. CDR3 size: 15 residues. The germline gives CDR1 MNHEY, CDR2 SMNVEV (reference sequence). V was clipped by 4 bases and J by 8 bases, with 17 bases between them. The CDR3 here is CASSWEQTGREKLFF. CDR3 bases: TGTGCCAGCAGTTGGGAACAGACAGGTCGGGAAAAACTGTTTTTT.

The chain joins TRBV11-2 to TRBJ1-1, with D unclear. Trimming pared 5 bases from V and 4 bases from J, leaving 17 bases between. CDR3 size: 15 residues. Per the germline V gene, CDR1 is SGHAT and CDR2 is FQNNGV. The CDR3 coding sequence is TGTGCCAGCAGCCCCCTAGGAGGTGGAGGCACTGAAGCTTTCTTT. It is translated as CASSPLGGGGTEAFF.

This chain joins TRBV4-3 and TRBJ1-2, with 8 bases identical to TRBD1. The CDR3 consists of 13 residues. Germline V lookup: CDR1 LGHNA, CDR2 YSLEER. V lost 1 base and J lost 8; bases outside the gene matches: 3. CDR3 residues: CASSQAGGHGYTF. The DNA for the CDR3 is TGCGCCAGCAGCCAAGCAGGGGGCCACGGCTACACCTTC.

This clone was found once. The chain employs TRBV2 and TRBJ1-5; the D gene is possibly TRBD1 (6 bases). Germline-derived CDR1 and CDR2 are SNHLY and FYNNEI. The CDR3 loop spans 14 amino acids. Trimming stripped 6 bases from V and 3 bases from J, with 12 bases between. The CDR3 loop is CASRRQVTNQPQHF. The CDR3 nucleotides read TGTGCCAGCAGAAGACAGGTTACCAATCAGCCCCAGCATTTT.

V usage is TRBV15 and J usage is TRBJ1-1; no reliable D call. The V and J ends lost 0 bases and 6 bases respectively, with 11 bases between them. The CDR3 totals 14 residues. Germline lookup yields CDR1 LNHNV and CDR2 YYDKDF (reference sequence). The CDR3 here is CATSRDVVLAEAFF. The CDR3 nucleotides read TGTGCCACCAGCAGAGACGTAGTATTGGCTGAAGCTTTCTTT.

CDR3 loop: CASSGGRARELFF. DNA for the CDR3: TGCGCCAGCAGTGGGGGCCGAGCCAGGGAGCTGTTTTTT. This chain links TRBV10-1 with TRBJ2-2; tentative D call: TRBD1 (5 bases). V was cut by 4 bases and J by 9 bases, with 12 bases left in between. CDR3 length equals 13 residues. Looked up from germline, CDR1 is WNHNN and CDR2 is SYGVQD (reference sequence).

This clone has just a few counts. The V gene is TRBV28, the J gene TRBJ1-5; TRBD1 matches 7 bases. Germline CDR1 is MDHEN and CDR2 is SYDVKM. V shed 3 bases, J shed 3 bases, and the junction held 5 bases outside the gene matches. This CDR3 is built from 15 residues. This chain's CDR3 is CASSFGQEYNQPQHF. The CDR3 region has the DNA TGTGCCAGCAGTTTTGGACAGGAGTACAATCAGCCCCAGCATTTT.

The rearrangement links TRBV6-5 to TRBJ1-2; 9 positions agree with TRBD1. Germline V lookup: CDR1 MNHEY, CDR2 SVGAGI. This CDR3 has 15 residues. Losses at the gene ends were 4 bases for V and 0 bases for J; bases not matched to a gene: 3. The CDR3 region has the DNA TGTGCCAGCAGTTCGTGGACAGGGGCTAACTATGGCTACACCTTC. Its translation is CASSSWTGANYGYTF.

V usage is TRBV27 and J usage is TRBJ1-2; TRBD1 might be the D (5 bases). The germline CDR1 and CDR2 sequences are MNHEY and SMNVEV (reference sequence). This CDR3 contains 16 residues. Trimming took 3 bases from V and 0 from J, leaving 14 bases between them. CDR3 DNA: TGTGCCAGCAGTTTTACCAGGGAAAAAGCTAACTATGGCTACACCTTC. As protein: CASSFTREKANYGYTF.

This sequence joins TRBV6-5 and TRBJ2-7, with D perhaps matching TRBD1 (6 bases). Trimming shortened V by 7 bases and J by 0 bases, and 13 bases separated the two germline ends. The CDR3 length is 14 residues. The germline gives CDR1 MNHEY, CDR2 SVGAGI. CDR3 protein: CASIGGPYSYEQYF. CDR3 DNA: TGTGCCAGCATAGGGGGACCCTACTCCTACGAGCAGTACTTC.

This clone was seen more than once but under ten times. The rearrangement uses TRBV4-3 and TRBJ2-5; TRBD2 matches 11 bases. The ends lost 1 base at V and 4 bases at J; junction bases unmatched: 8. Germline V gives CDR1 LGHNA, CDR2 YSLEER. This CDR3 has 17 amino acids. The CDR3 region is CASSQALAGGFRETQYF. In DNA, the CDR3 is TGCGCCAGCAGCCAAGCTCTAGCGGGAGGATTTCGAGAGACCCAGTACTTC.

This chain joins TRBV7-8 and TRBJ2-1, with TRBD2 identical over 10 bases. After removal of 5 bases from V and 4 bases from J, the junction contained 5 bases not matched to a gene. The CDR3 contains 15 residues. Germline V gene data show CDR1 as SGHVS and CDR2 as FQNEAQ. CDR3 sequence (DNA): TGTGCCAGCAGCAGACTAGCGGGTGGATACAATGAGCAGTTCTTC. It yields the protein CASSRLAGGYNEQFF. Using reference TRBV7-8 and TRBJ2-1 for the parts outside the CDR3, the full variable domain is GAGVSQSPRYKVAKRGQDVALRCDPISGHVSLFWYQQALGQGPEFLTYFQNEAQLDKSGLPSDRFFAERPEGSVSTLKIQRTQQEDSAVYLCASSRLAGGYNEQFFGPGTRLTVL.

The genes are TRBV2 and TRBJ2-7, with D maybe TRBD1 (6 bases). Per the germline V gene, CDR1 is SNHLY and CDR2 is FYNNEI. The CDR3 extends over 14 amino acids. Trimming pared 4 bases from V and 1 base from J, leaving 11 bases between. In nucleotides, the CDR3 is TGTGCCAGCAGTGTACAGGGCGGTTCCTACGAGCAGTACTTC. Its translation is CASSVQGGSYEQYF.

This clone occurred once. The chain couples TRBV21-1 to TRBJ2-3; the table's TRBD1 call for D was not verified on the DNA. TRBV21-1 is assigned pseudogene status. CDR3 length: 17 residues. CDR3 DNA sequence: TGTGCCAGCAGCAAAGTGGGACAGGGTTATAATACAGATACGCAGTATTTT. Protein: CASSKVGQGYNTDTQYF.

V is TRBV7-6 and J is TRBJ2-3, with D tentatively TRBD2 (5 bases). Per germline, CDR1 SGHVS and CDR2 FNYEAQ. The CDR3 runs 15 residues. V was cut by 5 bases and J by 2 bases, with 14 bases left in between. CDR3 coding DNA: TGTGCCAGCAGCCCCGAAGGACTTTTCACAGATACGCAGTATTTT. It codes for CASSPEGLFTDTQYF.

The chain carries TRBV11-2 and TRBJ2-7; D not resolved. The V gene lost 5 bases and the J gene lost 5 bases, with 16 bases spanning the gap. The germline V gene encodes CDR1 SGHAT and CDR2 FQNNGV. The CDR3 runs 14 residues. CDR3 amino acids: CASSTSSRSDEQYF. CDR3 coding DNA: TGTGCCAGCAGCACCTCAAGTAGGAGCGACGAGCAGTACTTC. Together with reference TRBV11-2 and TRBJ2-7, the CDR3 gives the full variable domain: EAGVAQSPRYKIIEKRQSVAFWCNPISGHATLYWYQQILGQGPKLLIQFQNNGVVDDSQLPKDRFSAERLKGVDSTLKIQPAKLEDSAVYLCASSTSSRSDEQYFGPGTRLTVT.

The rearrangement uses TRBV11-2 and TRBJ1-3, with TRBD1 matching over 7 bases. Germline CDR1 reads SGHAT; CDR2 reads FQNNGV. CDR3 length: 16 residues. After removal of 2 bases from V and 4 bases from J, the junction contained 8 bases not matched to a gene. CDR3 sequence: CASSLLTGVRGNTIYF. The CDR3 DNA follows: TGTGCCAGCAGCTTACTCACAGGGGTGCGAGGAAACACCATATATTTT.